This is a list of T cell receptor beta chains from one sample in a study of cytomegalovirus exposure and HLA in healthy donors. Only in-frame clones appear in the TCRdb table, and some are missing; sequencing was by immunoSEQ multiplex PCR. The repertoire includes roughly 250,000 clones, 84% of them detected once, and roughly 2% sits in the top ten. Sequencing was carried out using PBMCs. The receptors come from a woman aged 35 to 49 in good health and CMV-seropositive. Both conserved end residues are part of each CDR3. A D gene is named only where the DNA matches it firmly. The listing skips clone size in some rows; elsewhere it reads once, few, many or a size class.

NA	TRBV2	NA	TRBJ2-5	TGTGCCAGCATCCGTCTCCAAGAGACCCAGTACTTC	CASIRLQETQYF
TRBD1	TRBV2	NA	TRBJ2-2	TGTGCCAGCAGGGACAGGGGGACCGGGGAGCTGTTTTTT	CASRDRGTGELFF
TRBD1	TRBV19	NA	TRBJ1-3	TGTGCCAGTACGAAGGGGACAGGGCCTGTTGGAAACACCATATATTTT	CASTKGTGPVGNTIYF
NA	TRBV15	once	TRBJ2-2	TGTGCCACCAGCTGGACAAACACCGGGGAGCTGTTTTTT	CATSWTNTGELFF
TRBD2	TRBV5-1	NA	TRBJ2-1	TGCGCCAGCAGCCGGACTAGCGGATACAATGAGCAGTTCTTC	CASSRTSGYNEQFF
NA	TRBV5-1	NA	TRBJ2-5	TGCGCCAGCACCCATCAAGAGATCCAGTACTTC	CASTHQEIQYF
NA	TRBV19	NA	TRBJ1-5	TGTGCCACCACGAACGGGGAGGGTCAGCCCCAGCATTTT	CATTNGEGQPQHF
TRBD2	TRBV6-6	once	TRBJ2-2	TGTGCCAGCAGTTACAGAGTAGCGGGAACCGGGGAGCTGTTTTTT	CASSYRVAGTGELFF
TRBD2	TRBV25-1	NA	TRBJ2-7	TGTGCCAGCAGTGATTCGACTAGCGGGGGTTTCTACGAGCAGTACTTC	CASSDSTSGGFYEQYF
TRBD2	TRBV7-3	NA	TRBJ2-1	TGTGCCAGCAGCTTAAGCGGTAGCGGGAGGGAGCAGTTCTTC	CASSLSGSGREQFF
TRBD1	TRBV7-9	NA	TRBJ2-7	TGTGCCAGCAGCTTAGGGGGGAGCGGACAGGGGTACGAGCAGTACTTC	CASSLGGSGQGYEQYF
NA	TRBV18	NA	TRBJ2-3	TGTGCCAGCTCACAACTCACCGGGACTGCTAGCACAGATACGCAGTATTTT	CASSQLTGTASTDTQYF
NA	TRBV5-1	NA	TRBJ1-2	TGCGCCAGCAGTATTGACACCACTAACTATGGCTACACCTTC	CASSIDTTNYGYTF
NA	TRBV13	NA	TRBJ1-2	TGTGCCAGCAGCCGCACAGGGAATCCCTTTGGCTACACCTTC	CASSRTGNPFGYTF
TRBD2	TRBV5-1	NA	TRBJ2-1	TGCGCCAGCAGCCCGGGACTAGTTTTAAGTGAGCAGTTCTTC	CASSPGLVLSEQFF
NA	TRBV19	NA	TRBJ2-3	TGTGCCAGTAGCCTACTCCGGGGGGATACGCAGTATTTT	CASSLLRGDTQYF
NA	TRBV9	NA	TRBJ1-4	TGTGCCAGCAGCTTAGGCGACTCTGCGAGGAATGAAAAACTGTTTTTT	CASSLGDSARNEKLFF